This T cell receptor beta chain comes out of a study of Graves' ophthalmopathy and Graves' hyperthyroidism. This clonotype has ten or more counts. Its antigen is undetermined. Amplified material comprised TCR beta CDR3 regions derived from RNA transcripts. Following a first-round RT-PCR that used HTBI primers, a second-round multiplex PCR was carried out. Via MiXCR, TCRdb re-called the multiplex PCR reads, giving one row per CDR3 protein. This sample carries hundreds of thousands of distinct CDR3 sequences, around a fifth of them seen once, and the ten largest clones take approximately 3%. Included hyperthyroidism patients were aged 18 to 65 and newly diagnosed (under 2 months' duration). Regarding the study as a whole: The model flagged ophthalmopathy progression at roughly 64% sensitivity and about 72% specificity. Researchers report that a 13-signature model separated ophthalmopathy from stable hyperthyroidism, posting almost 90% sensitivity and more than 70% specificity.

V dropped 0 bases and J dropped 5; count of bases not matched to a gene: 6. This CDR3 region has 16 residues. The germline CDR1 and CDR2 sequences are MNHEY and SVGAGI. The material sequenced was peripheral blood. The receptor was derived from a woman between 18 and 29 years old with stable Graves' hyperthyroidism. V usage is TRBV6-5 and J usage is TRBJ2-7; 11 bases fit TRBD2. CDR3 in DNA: TGTGCCAGCAGTTACTCACCGGCTAGCGGGAGGAACGAGCAGTACTTC. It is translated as CASSYSPASGRNEQYF.